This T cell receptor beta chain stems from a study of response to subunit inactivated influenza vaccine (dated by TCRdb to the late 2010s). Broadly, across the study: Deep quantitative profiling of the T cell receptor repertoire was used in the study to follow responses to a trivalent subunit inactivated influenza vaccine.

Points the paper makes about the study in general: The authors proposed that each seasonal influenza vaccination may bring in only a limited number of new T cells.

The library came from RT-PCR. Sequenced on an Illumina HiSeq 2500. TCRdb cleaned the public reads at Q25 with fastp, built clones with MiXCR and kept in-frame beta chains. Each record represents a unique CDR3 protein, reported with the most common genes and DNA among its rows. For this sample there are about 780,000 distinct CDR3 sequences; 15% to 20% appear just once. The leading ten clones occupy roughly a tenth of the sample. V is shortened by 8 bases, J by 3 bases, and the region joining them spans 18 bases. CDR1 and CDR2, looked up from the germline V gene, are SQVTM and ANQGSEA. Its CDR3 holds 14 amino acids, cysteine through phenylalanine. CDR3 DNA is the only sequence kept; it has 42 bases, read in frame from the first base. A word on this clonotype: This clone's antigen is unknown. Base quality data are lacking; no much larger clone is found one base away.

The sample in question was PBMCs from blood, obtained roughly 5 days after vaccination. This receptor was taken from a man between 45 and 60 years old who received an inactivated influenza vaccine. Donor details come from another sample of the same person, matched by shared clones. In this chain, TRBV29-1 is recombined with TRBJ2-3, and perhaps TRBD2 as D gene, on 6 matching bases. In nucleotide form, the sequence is TGCAGCTCTTCGCAGGGACGGGGGACAGATACGCAGTATTTT. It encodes CSSSQGRGTDTQYF.